This T cell receptor beta chain was sequenced during a study of T cell responses to AZD1222 COVID-19 vaccine (dated by TCRdb to 2020 to 2023). With regard to the full study: TCR sequencing covered roughly 230 trial participants: 200 to 220 given two doses of AZD1222 and approximately 25 given two doses of MenACWY control vaccine. Trial participants were enrolled into age subgroups of 18-55, 56-69 and 70-plus years, which contained around 150, 28 and 57 TCR-sequenced participants, respectively.

V was cut back by 7 bases and J by 0 bases, leaving a gap of 10 bases between them. The germline V gene (reference sequence) gives CDR1 as LNHDA and CDR2 as SQIVND. Reading from cysteine to phenylalanine, the CDR3 counts 14 amino acids. The kept DNA is CDR3 alone, 42 bases in frame from the first base. In light of the paper, this sample's time point label describes: about 28 days (+/-7) after the second vaccine dose. Because spike-specific TCR depth and breadth did not differ between the two schedules, AZD1222 recipients who got a second dose at roughly 4 weeks were pooled with those who got a second dose at roughly 12 weeks. Vaccinee samples came from UK trials COV001 and COV002, including a single-blind randomized controlled phase 2/3 trial of AZD1222 (ChAdOx1 nCoV-19) in healthy adults. Trial participant PBMC samples were collected at day 0 and day 28 after the second dose for TCRbeta chain sequencing.

General findings and caveats noted by the study authors: The vaccine-associated CD4 TCRs covered the entire spike protein, and the dominant responses fell in regions 160-218 and 743-854. In the small 56-69-year group, the increase in depth fell short of significance, most likely because of low power. Conclusions about previously exposed vaccinees were limited because only a handful of AZD1222 recipients were SARS-CoV-2 seropositive at baseline. Because no day 14 peak-response samples were available, repertoires were characterized only after the peak T cell response. Nearly half of unique spike-specific TCRs reportedly recognized epitopes outside regions mutated in the B.1.351 and B.1.1.7 variants. Most participants were white British and females outnumbered males, and the authors suggested that clonal diversity may have been underestimated. A significant rise in spike-specific TCR breadth and depth was observed after two AZD1222 doses relative to day 0 and relative to MenACWY recipients.

Remarks on this clone: Its recognized antigen is unknown. The input lacks base qualities; no much larger clone sits a single base away.

The CDR3 regions of human TCRbeta chains were analyzed by immunosequencing. On the authors' methods: TCRs in the repertoires were compared against a reference library of SARS-CoV-2-specific TCRs that had been generated with the MIRA antigen-specificity platform. Breadth meant the fraction of unique TCRs that were SARS-CoV-2-associated, whereas depth meant the fraction of total T cells that were SARS-CoV-2-associated. Using the MIRA data, each spike-specific TCR was assigned both to the spike region to which the TCR was reactive and to a CD4 or CD8 class. Log10-transformed breadth and depth values were compared by one-way ANOVA with Sidak's multiple comparisons tests. Drawn from immuneACCESS, this table holds only the in-frame rearrangements with V and J called that TCRdb kept. Clones are partly lost; checked studies trace under half to an unresolved V gene and leave the rest unexplained. That table supplies the V and J calls and clone size; D and trimming were determined from the DNA. In all, the sample holds approximately 150,000 clones, and approximately 90% of those were seen once. The top ten hold roughly 1.7% of the sample.

The chain was built from TRBV19 and TRBJ2-1; TRBD2 is perhaps the D gene, given 5 matching bases. The receptor comes from an adult who received the AZD1222 COVID-19 vaccine. The sequencing here drew on peripheral blood, taken 28 days after the second AZD1222 dose. CDR3 reads: CASTQGLSYNEQFF. The DNA sequence reads TGTGCCAGTACCCAAGGACTCTCCTACAATGAGCAGTTCTTC. Reference TRBV19 and TRBJ2-1 proteins supply the regions before and after the CDR3; the full variable domain is: DGGITQSPKYLFRKEGQNVTLSCEQNLNHDAMYWYRQDPGQGLRLIYYSQIVNDFQKGDIAEGYSVSREKKESFPLTVTSAQKNPTAFYLCASTQGLSYNEQFFGPGTRLTVL.